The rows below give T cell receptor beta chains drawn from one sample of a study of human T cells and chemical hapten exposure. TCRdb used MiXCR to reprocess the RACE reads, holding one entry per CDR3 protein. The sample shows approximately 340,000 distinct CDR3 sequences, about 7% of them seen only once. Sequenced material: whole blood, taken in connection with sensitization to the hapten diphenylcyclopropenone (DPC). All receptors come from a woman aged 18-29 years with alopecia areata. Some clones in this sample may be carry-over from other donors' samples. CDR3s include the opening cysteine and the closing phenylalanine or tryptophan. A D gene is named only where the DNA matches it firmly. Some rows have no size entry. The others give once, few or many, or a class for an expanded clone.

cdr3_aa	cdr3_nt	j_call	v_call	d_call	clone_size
CASSRTGQGTDTQYF	TGCGCCAGCAGCCGGACAGGGCAGGGCACAGATACGCAGTATTTT	TRBJ2-3	TRBV5-1	TRBD1	many
CASSLGRHEQFF	TGTGCCAGCAGTTTGGGGCGGCATGAGCAGTTCTTC	TRBJ2-1	TRBV27	NA	few
CASTPQTGLQETQYF	TGCGCCAGCACTCCCCAGACAGGGTTACAAGAGACCCAGTACTTC	TRBJ2-5	TRBV5-1	TRBD1	many
CASSLEIRSGGGEQYF	TGCGCCAGCAGCTTGGAGATTCGATCAGGGGGCGGCGAGCAGTACTTC	TRBJ2-7	TRBV5-1	TRBD1	few
CASRGPGSEQYF	TGTGCCAGCAGGGGACCGGGGTCCGAGCAGTACTTC	TRBJ2-7	TRBV2	NA	NA
CASSYSRTAIYEAFF	TGTGCCAGCAGTTACTCCAGGACAGCTATTTATGAAGCTTTCTTT	TRBJ1-1	TRBV6-5	NA	NA
CASSPRELQYF	TGTGCCAGCAGCCCAAGGGAATTACAGTACTTC	TRBJ2-5	TRBV7-2	NA	NA
CSAREAGNSNQPQHF	TGCAGTGCTAGAGAGGCAGGGAATAGCAATCAGCCCCAGCATTTT	TRBJ1-5	TRBV20-1	NA	NA
CASSRQSLGTYNSPLHF	TGTGCCAGCAGCCGACAGTCCCTTGGGACCTATAATTCACCCCTCCACTTT	TRBJ1-6	TRBV6-5	NA	many
CSVTTGGNGYTF	TGCAGCGTCACAACAGGGGGAAATGGCTACACCTTC	TRBJ1-2	TRBV29-1	TRBD1	NA
CASSPAWSDTQYF	TGTGCCAGCAGTCCCGCATGGTCAGATACGCAGTATTTT	TRBJ2-3	TRBV28	NA	few
CASSLGQGKDRQFF	TGTGCCAGCAGCCTGGGACAGGGGAAAGATCGGCAGTTCTTC	TRBJ2-1	TRBV7-9	TRBD1	few
CASRTGTATNTEAFF	TGTGCCAGCCGAACAGGGACGGCCACGAACACTGAAGCTTTCTTT	TRBJ1-1	TRBV6-5	NA	few
CASRGGFFGYGYTF	TGTGCCAGCAGGGGAGGGTTTTTCGGCTATGGCTACACCTTC	TRBJ1-2	TRBV2	NA	NA
CASSYSTASNYGYTF	TGTGCCAGCAGTTACTCGACAGCTTCTAACTATGGCTACACCTTC	TRBJ1-2	TRBV6-6	NA	many
CSVETELNQPQHF	TGCAGCGTTGAGACAGAGCTGAATCAGCCCCAGCATTTT	TRBJ1-5	TRBV29-1	NA	few
CASRPGNQNTQYF	TGTGCCAGCAGACCAGGGAATCAAAATACGCAGTATTTT	TRBJ2-3	TRBV11-2	NA	many
CSAPLGAGEYF	TGCAGTGCCCCCCTAGGAGCGGGGGAGTACTTC	TRBJ2-7	TRBV20-1	TRBD2	NA
CASTLGTKLMGMETQYF	TGTGCCAGCACCCTGGGCACAAAGCTCATGGGTATGGAGACCCAGTACTTC	TRBJ2-5	TRBV12-3/TRBV12-4	NA	few
CASSQSGGLTEAFF	TGTGCCAGCTCCCAAAGTGGGGGCCTAACTGAAGCTTTCTTT	TRBJ1-1	TRBV7-2	NA	few
CATADTLNTEAFF	TGTGCCACGGCGGACACCCTGAACACTGAAGCTTTCTTT	TRBJ1-1	TRBV10-3	NA	NA
CASSLSVGARGEQYF	TGTGCCAGCAGTTTATCGGTGGGGGCGCGTGGCGAGCAGTACTTC	TRBJ2-7	TRBV27	NA	few
CASSPGTRSSYEQYF	TGTGCCAGCTCACCCGGGACCCGCAGCTCCTACGAGCAGTACTTC	TRBJ2-7	TRBV18	NA	few
CASSWEGKRGEQYF	TGTGCCAGCAGCTGGGAGGGGAAAAGAGGCGAGCAGTACTTC	TRBJ2-7	TRBV5-5	TRBD2	NA